The 7 T cell receptor beta chains presented below share a single source sample, sequenced in a study of T-cell reconstitution after alpha-beta-depleted transplantation in children. It was with unique molecular identifiers that the TCRbeta library was prepared. TCRdb recomputed calls from the PCR reads with MiXCR, one row per CDR3 protein. The repertoire holds some 550,000 distinct CDR3 sequences, with approximately 20% as singletons. The sequencing used PBMCs from the stem cell graft donor, collected from the stem cell graft. The receptor set was obtained from a human donor who donated a stem cell graft to a child with acute lymphoblastic leukemia.

In its sample, this clonotype was seen a few times. The genes are TRBV6-6 and TRBJ2-7; TRBD1 agrees at 7 bases. The CDR3 spans 12 residues. The junction had 6 bases not matched to a gene; V was cut back by 6 bases and J by 7 bases. Germline V CDR1 and CDR2: MNHNY, SVGAGI (reference sequence). CDR3 nucleotide sequence: TGTGCCAGCAGAGGGGGCTCTGGGGAGCAGTACTTC. Translation gives CASRGGSGEQYF.

This clonotype was recorded a few times. The genes are TRBV20-1 and TRBJ1-1; tentatively, D is TRBD1 (5 bases). The CDR3 spans 13 residues. With 7 bases removed from V and 7 bases from J, the gap between germline ends came to 19 bases. Germline loops: CDR1 DFQATT, CDR2 SNEGSKA (reference sequence). In DNA form, the CDR3 reads TGCAGTGTTCGCAGTGACAGAAACGTTGAAGCTTTCTTT. This sequence encodes CSVRSDRNVEAFF.

The J gene is TRBJ1-1, the V gene TRBV5-1; D gene unclear. From germline, CDR1 is SGHRS and CDR2 YFSETQ. This CDR3 has 14 residues. With 2 bases removed from V and 1 base from J, the gap between germline ends came to 9 bases. The CDR3: CASSFDTTNTEAFF. CDR3 DNA: TGCGCCAGCAGCTTCGACACGACGAACACTGAAGCTTTCTTT.

This clonotype was observed at least ten times. The rearrangement uses TRBV5-1 and TRBJ2-7; D ambiguous. The germline V gene encodes CDR1 SGHRS and CDR2 YFSETQ. Trimming removed 2 bases at V and 6 bases at J, with 9 bases between. This CDR3 is 12 amino acids long. The CDR3 spells CASSFDGAEQYF. For the CDR3, the DNA is TGCGCCAGCAGCTTTGACGGAGCCGAGCAGTACTTC.

The V call is TRBV7-9, the J call TRBJ2-7, with a tentative D call TRBD2 (5 bases). The CDR3 runs 14 residues. V gave up 2 bases and J gave up 2 bases, with 10 bases separating them. Germline loops: CDR1 SEHNR, CDR2 FQNEAQ (reference sequence). This CDR3 reads CASSLQDLTYEQYF. The DNA for the CDR3 is TGTGCCAGCAGCTTACAGGACTTGACCTACGAGCAGTACTTC.

The CDR3 reads CASSNKGGQFF. The CDR3 DNA is TGTGCCAGTAGTAATAAGGGGGGGCAGTTCTTC. The rearrangement links TRBV19 to TRBJ2-1; D is perhaps TRBD1 or TRBD2 (6 bases each). The CDR3 length is 11 residues. Germline CDR1 and CDR2: LNHDA and SQIVND (reference sequence). V was clipped by 4 bases and J by 12 bases, with 10 bases between them.

This clonotype was found a few times. The V call is TRBV5-5, the J call TRBJ2-1; D perhaps matches TRBD1 (5 bases). The CDR3 totals 15 residues. Per the germline V gene, CDR1 is SGHKS and CDR2 is YYEKEE (reference sequence). The V end lost 4 bases, the J end lost 8 bases, and 19 bases lay between the germline ends. The CDR3 loop reads CASSRLSRARDEQFF. In DNA, the CDR3 is TGTGCCAGCAGCCGTCTATCCAGGGCTCGGGATGAGCAGTTCTTC.